The 24 T cell receptor beta chains below were found in one sample sequenced in a study of beta chain features in type 1 diabetes. No antigen has been identified for these receptors. Study observations and caveats: Patients with Type 1 diabetes showed moderately but significantly shorter TCRB CDR3s in all four CD4+ subsets.

Expressed TCRB transcripts were sequenced after all isolated RNA was converted to cDNA. Clones were read by immunoSEQ multiplex PCR, and TCRdb kept only the in-frame ones, dropping some. The sample lists under 400,000 clones; around 13% were seen once. Sample: naive CD4+ T cells from blood. These receptors originate from a young woman with type 1 diabetes.

The chain links TRBV5-4 to TRBJ1-3, with D unclear. Germline CDR1 is SGHNT and CDR2 is YYREEE (reference sequence). V lost 2 bases to trimming and J lost 1 base, with 4 bases between them. This CDR3 spans 13 amino acids. CDR3 sequence: CASSFRSGNTIYF. The DNA for the CDR3 is TGTGCCAGCAGCTTCCGTTCTGGAAACACCATATATTTT.

This clone turned up a few times. This chain links TRBV5-1 with TRBJ2-3; D is perhaps TRBD2 (6 bases). The CDR3 length is 16 residues. The V gene's germline CDR1 is SGHRS and CDR2 YFSETQ. Trimming removed 4 bases at V and 0 bases at J, with 15 bases between. The CDR3 sequence: CASSPDSGPSTDTQYF. DNA for the CDR3: TGCGCCAGCAGCCCAGATAGCGGACCTAGCACAGATACGCAGTATTTT. Based on the CDR3 plus reference TRBV5-1 and TRBJ2-3, the full variable domain is KAGVTQTPRYLIKTRGQQVTLSCSPISGHRSVSWYQQTPGQGLQFLFEYFSETQRNKGNFPGRFSGRQFSNSRSEMNVSTLELGDSALYLCASSPDSGPSTDTQYFGPGTRLTVL.

This clone appeared a few times. The CDR3, as DNA: TGTGCCAGCAGTTCCAGGGTTTCTCGGACTGAAGCTTTCTTT. Translated: CASSSRVSRTEAFF. V and J are TRBV27 and TRBJ1-1, with D perhaps matching TRBD1 (5 bases). Germline V gene sequence: CDR1 MNHEY, CDR2 SMNVEV (reference sequence). V gave up 4 bases and J gave up 5 bases, with 14 bases separating them. The CDR3 runs to 14 residues.

This clone was seen a handful of times. Written as DNA, the CDR3 is TGTGCCAGCAGCTCCAGGACTAGCCCTTCCCCAAACATTCAGTACTTC. Its translation: CASSSRTSPSPNIQYF. The chain joins TRBV7-2 to TRBJ2-4, with 8 bases lining up with TRBD2. J lost 6 bases, V lost 4 bases, and 11 bases had no gene match. This CDR3 spans 16 amino acids. Per the germline V gene, CDR1 is SGHTA and CDR2 is FQGNSA.

This clone has a handful of counts. The rearrangement uses TRBV11-3 and TRBJ2-1; D perhaps matches TRBD2 (5 bases). CDR3 length equals 16 residues. V lost 8 bases and J lost 1, with 18 bases in between. The germline gives CDR1 SGHNT, CDR2 YENEEA. The CDR3 nucleotides read TGTGCCAGCCTCGCCACCGGCGGGCCTTCCTACAATGAGCAGTTCTTC. Encoded protein: CASLATGGPSYNEQFF.

The chain is built from TRBV21-1 and TRBJ2-7; the table's D call TRBD1 went unverified against the DNA. TRBV21-1 is a pseudogene segment. This CDR3 region has 14 residues. In DNA form, the CDR3 reads TGTGCCAGCAGCAACAGGACAGGGGCCTACGAGCAGTACTTC. This gives the protein CASSNRTGAYEQYF.

This clone has more than one count but fewer than ten. This chain joins TRBV5-4 and TRBJ2-4; no firm D call. The CDR3 length is 11 residues. Trimming took off 5 bases at V and 9 bases at J, with 9 bases between the two ends. Germline CDR1 is SGHNT and CDR2 is YYREEE (reference sequence). The CDR3 DNA reads TGTGCCAGCAGAACGCTAGGCATTCAGTACTTC. Its translation: CASRTLGIQYF.

The V and J genes are TRBV5-1 and TRBJ1-2; D may be TRBD1 (6 bases). The CDR3 runs to 14 residues. The germline gives CDR1 SGHRS, CDR2 YFSETQ. V was trimmed by 8 bases and J by 0 bases, leaving 14 bases between them. CDR3: CASSLDSSNYGYTF. The CDR3 region has the DNA TGCGCCAGTAGTCTGGACAGCTCTAACTATGGCTACACCTTC.

The chain has TRBV5-4 and TRBJ2-1; perhaps TRBD2 as D (5 bases). Germline loops: CDR1 SGHNT, CDR2 YYREEE (reference sequence). V shed 0 bases and J shed 1 base, with 11 bases lying between them. There are 16 residues in the CDR3. CDR3 residues: CASSLASSGSYNEQFF. Here the CDR3 DNA reads TGTGCCAGCAGCTTGGCAAGTTCGGGGTCCTACAATGAGCAGTTCTTC.

A few counts support this clone. The V and J genes are TRBV4-1 and TRBJ1-1; D is uncertain. The CDR3 loop spans 14 amino acids. Deletions cut 4 bases from V and 8 bases from J, with 17 bases between. Germline lookup yields CDR1 MGHRA and CDR2 YSYEKL. CDR3 sequence (DNA): TGCGCCAGCAGCCCCCACTATCTAGGGAGGGAAGCTTTCTTT. This codes for CASSPHYLGREAFF.

The chain recombines TRBV28 with TRBJ2-7; 9 bases map to TRBD2. Per the germline V gene, CDR1 is MDHEN and CDR2 is SYDVKM. The J segment lost 5 bases and the V segment lost 4 bases, leaving 3 bases of the junction unmatched. The CDR3 runs to 13 residues. The CDR3 reads CASSWTSVHEQYF. The CDR3 DNA reads TGTGCCAGCAGTTGGACTAGCGTCCACGAGCAGTACTTC.

This clone was found a few times. The rearrangement uses TRBV28 and TRBJ1-5; no reliable D call. Trimming took 2 bases from V and 9 from J, leaving 5 bases between them. CDR3 size: 11 residues. Germline-derived CDR1 and CDR2 are MDHEN and SYDVKM. CDR3 region: CASSLRWPQHF. CDR3 in DNA: TGTGCCAGCAGTTTACGGTGGCCCCAGCATTTT.

This clone was seen a handful of times. The chain links TRBV7-9 to TRBJ1-5; D possibly corresponds to TRBD1 (6 bases). The CDR3 has 13 residues. CDR1 and CDR2 from the germline V gene are SEHNR and FQNEAQ (reference sequence). V lost 5 bases, J lost 6 bases, and 11 bases lay in between. The CDR3 DNA is TGTGCCAGCAGCGTACAGGGTGGTCAGCCCCAGCATTTT. Its translation: CASSVQGGQPQHF. The whole variable domain, remainder taken from reference TRBV7-9 and TRBJ1-5, is DTGVSQNPRHKITKRGQNVTFRCDPISEHNRLYWYRQTLGQGPEFLTYFQNEAQLEKSRLLSDRFSAERPKGSFSTLEIQRTEQGDSAMYLCASSVQGGQPQHFGDGTRLSIL.

J is TRBJ2-5 and V is TRBV9; the match to TRBD1 covers 9 bases. CDR3 length equals 16 residues. CDR1 and CDR2 (germline): SGDLS, YYNGEE. J gave up 5 bases and V 0 bases, and 8 bases lay outside the gene matches. CDR3 in amino acids: CASSVGYRGLGETQYF. CDR3 coding DNA: TGTGCCAGCAGCGTAGGTTACAGGGGGCTAGGTGAGACCCAGTACTTC.

This clone was observed a few times. This chain joins TRBV4-3 and TRBJ1-1, with D unresolved. The CDR3 length is 14 residues. The germline V and J ends were trimmed by 0 bases and 4 bases, with 9 bases remaining between them. The V gene's germline CDR1 is LGHNA and CDR2 YSLEER. The CDR3 region is CASSQDFEGTEAFF. CDR3 in DNA: TGCGCCAGCAGCCAAGATTTCGAGGGCACTGAAGCTTTCTTT.

This clone has more than one count but fewer than ten. The chain couples TRBV28 to TRBJ1-1, with 10 bases aligning to TRBD1. Germline V gene lookup returns CDR1 MDHEN and CDR2 SYDVKM. This CDR3 has 13 amino acids. The ends lost 5 bases at V and 10 bases at J; junction bases unmatched: 7. This CDR3 is CASSVRDRGLAFF. The CDR3 DNA reads TGTGCCAGCAGTGTCCGGGACAGGGGCCTAGCTTTCTTT.

The V gene is TRBV9, the J gene TRBJ1-2, with 7 bases that match TRBD1. Looked up from germline, CDR1 is SGDLS and CDR2 is YYNGEE. This CDR3 region has 16 residues. V lost 0 bases, J lost 4 bases, and 9 bases stayed unmatched. The chain's CDR3 is CASSVETGWGTYGYTF. As DNA, the CDR3 is TGTGCCAGCAGCGTAGAGACAGGGTGGGGAACCTATGGCTACACCTTC. The full variable domain, with the rest looked up from reference TRBV9 and TRBJ1-2, is DSGVTQTPKHLITATGQRVTLRCSPRSGDLSVYWYQQSLDQGLQFLIQYYNGEERAKGNILERFSAQQFPDLHSELNLSSLELGDSALYFCASSVETGWGTYGYTFGSGTRLTVV.

This clone was counted between two and nine times. The rearrangement links TRBV9 to TRBJ1-5; D ambiguous. V was shortened by 0 bases and J by 5 bases, with 9 bases between the two germline ends. Per the germline V gene, CDR1 is SGDLS and CDR2 is YYNGEE. The CDR3 is 14 amino acids. In DNA, the CDR3 is TGTGCCAGCAGCGTAGGTCAGGCCGATCAGCCCCAGCATTTT. This translates into CASSVGQADQPQHF.

This clone was seen only a few times. This sequence joins TRBV5-4 and TRBJ2-2; no reliable D call. V was cut by 0 bases and J by 0 bases, with 9 bases left in between. Per germline, CDR1 SGHNT and CDR2 YYREEE (reference sequence). CDR3 length: 16 amino acids. The CDR3 bases are TGTGCCAGCAGCTTGGCCGGTTCCACGAACACCGGGGAGCTGTTTTTT. Translating it yields CASSLAGSTNTGELFF.

The genes are TRBV18 and TRBJ2-2; the match to TRBD2 covers 8 bases. Germline loops: CDR1 KGHSH, CDR2 LQKENI. The CDR3 loop spans 16 amino acids. V shed 3 bases and J 1 base; nucleotides not matched to a gene: 4. The CDR3 loop reads CASSPNSGMNTGELFF. The CDR3 nucleotides read TGTGCCAGCTCACCCAATAGCGGGATGAACACCGGGGAGCTGTTTTTT.

The V and J genes are TRBV18 and TRBJ1-5, with TRBD1 as a possible D gene (6 bases). CDR1 and CDR2 from the germline V gene are KGHSH and LQKENI. The CDR3 runs to 17 residues. Trimming pared 0 bases from V and 2 bases from J, leaving 14 bases between. CDR3 sequence (DNA): TGTGCCAGCTCACCACCGAGCACAGGGCTTGGCAATCAGCCCCAGCATTTT. It codes for CASSPPSTGLGNQPQHF. Together with reference TRBV18 and TRBJ1-5, the CDR3 gives the full variable domain: NAGVMQNPRHLVRRRGQEARLRCSPMKGHSHVYWYRQLPEEGLKFMVYLQKENIIDESGMPKERFSAEFPKEGPSILRIQQVVRGDSAAYFCASSPPSTGLGNQPQHFGDGTRLSIL.

This clone was seen more than once but under ten times. The chain recombines TRBV11-1 with TRBJ2-7, with 7 bases that match TRBD2. The V and J ends lost 3 bases and 4 bases, in that order; junction bases with no gene match: 6. Per the germline V gene, CDR1 is SGHAT and CDR2 is FQDESV (reference sequence). This CDR3 is 14 amino acids long. In DNA, the CDR3 is TGTGCCAGCAGCTTTTCGGCGGGAGTATACGAGCAGTACTTC. Translating it yields CASSFSAGVYEQYF.

The chain carries TRBV6-1 and TRBJ2-7, with D possibly being TRBD1 (6 bases). This CDR3 spans 13 amino acids. Trimming removed 6 bases at V and 3 bases at J, with 12 bases between. CDR1 and CDR2 from the germline V gene are MNHNS and SASEGT. The CDR3 is CASRPTGIYEQYF. CDR3 DNA sequence: TGTGCCAGCAGACCCACAGGGATCTACGAGCAGTACTTC.

The chain is built from TRBV6-5 and TRBJ2-4; 8 nucleotides align to TRBD1. CDR3 size: 14 residues. The trim removed 9 bases at V and 6 bases at J, leaving 10 bases unmatched. The V gene's germline CDR1 is MNHEY and CDR2 SVGAGI. Here the CDR3 reads CASGQGTSRNIQYF. CDR3 in DNA: TGTGCCAGTGGACAGGGAACCTCGAGAAACATTCAGTACTTC.